This T cell receptor (beta chain) was profiled in a study of cytotoxic CD8 clonotypes in ibrutinib-treated CLL (dated by TCRdb to about 2021). Turning to the overall study: The cohort had about a dozen relapsed/refractory and about 15 treatment-naive patients; roughly 18 were IGHV unmutated. Partial responses were observed in roughly 24 patients and complete responses in 2; after a median follow-up of around 68 months, remission was maintained in around 14 patients and progression was observed in approximately 12. The response samples were drawn at a median of 12 months into treatment, with a range of roughly 6 to 40 months. Samples averaged roughly 260,000 productive templates and 90,000 to 100,000 productive rearrangements. Of the approximately 87 people in the trial, about two dozen had longitudinal samples available. Cryopreserved peripheral blood mononuclear cells were obtained before treatment, at response, and at either sustained remission or disease progression. What the authors observed across the whole study: Baseline clonality was found to be higher than that of age-matched healthy donors and was strongly correlated with circulating CD8+ T-cell counts. Sampling times were not matched between sustained-remission and progressing patients, and lymph node repertoires were not studied. Clonality increased at ibrutinib response, stayed stable in sustained remission, and fell back toward baseline at progression. Public clonotypes were found to be uncommon and were observed to contract or remain stable during treatment; the increase in clonality was shown to reflect expansion of private clonotypes at ibrutinib response.

For TCR beta library preparation, approximately 2.2 micrograms of genomic DNA were isolated from cryopreserved PBMCs. High-throughput TCR beta sequencing was performed on longitudinal blood samples from CLL patients receiving ibrutinib monotherapy. The patients took part in an open-label, single-center phase 2 trial of ibrutinib monotherapy. Each clonotype received, on average, 10x coverage in deep resolution sequencing performed on a MiSeq, where the target depth lay between 1 in 1 million and 1 in 200,000 T cells. The immunoSEQ hsTCRB Kit was used to generate TCR beta libraries. Per the source publication's procedure: ImmunoSEQ Data Assistant and ImmunoSEQ Analyzer were used for data analysis, and V, D and J genes were assigned according to IMGT definitions. Clonality was computed as one minus normalized Shannon entropy of productive rearrangement frequencies, ranging from 0 to 1. Only overrepresented clonotypes making up at least 0.05% of the repertoire of each patient were included in the public clonotype analysis. Repertoires from approximately 12 age-matched healthy donors in immuneACCESS were used as clonality controls. This is the immuneACCESS table as TCRdb keeps it, with only in-frame sequences that have V and J called. A part of the clones is gone; compared with another copy, unresolved V genes explain less than half, and the rest is unexplained. That table supplies the V and J calls and clone size; D and trimming were determined from the DNA. Within this sample are some 310,000 clones, with approximately 80% of them counted one time only. The ten largest clones capture more than 6% of the sample.

CDR3 length: 15 amino acids, cysteine to phenylalanine. Only the CDR3 part of the read is kept: 45 bases, read in frame from the first base. V is cut back by 2 bases and J by 5 bases, with 8 bases in the junction unmatched. CDR1 and CDR2 are drawn from the germline V gene: SGDLS, YYNGEE. A word on this clone: Its antigen is not yet known. No much larger clone exists at a distance of one base, and base qualities are not known.

This receptor was identified in a human donor with chronic lymphocytic leukemia. This material consisted of PBMCs, taken before ibrutinib treatment. Rearrangement joined TRBV9 to TRBJ1-2, and TRBD1 matches 8 of the central bases. The CDR3 amino acid sequence is: CASSVDRGNWYGYTF. The DNA reads as follows: TGTGCCAGCAGCGTTGACAGGGGTAATTGGTATGGCTACACCTTC.